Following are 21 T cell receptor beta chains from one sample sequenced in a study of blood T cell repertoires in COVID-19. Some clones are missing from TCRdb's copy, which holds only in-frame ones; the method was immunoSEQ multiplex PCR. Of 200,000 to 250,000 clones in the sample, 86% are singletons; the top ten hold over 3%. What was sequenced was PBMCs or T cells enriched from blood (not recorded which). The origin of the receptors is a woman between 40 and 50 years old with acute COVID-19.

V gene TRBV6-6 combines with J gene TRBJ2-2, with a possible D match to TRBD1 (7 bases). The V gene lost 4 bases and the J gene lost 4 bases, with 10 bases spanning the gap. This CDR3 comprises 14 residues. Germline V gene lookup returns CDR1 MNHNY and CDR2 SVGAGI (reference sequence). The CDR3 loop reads CASSSGGSTGELFF. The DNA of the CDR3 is TGTGCCAGCAGTTCAGGGGGGTCCACCGGGGAGCTGTTTTTT.

CDR3: CASSLEGERWRAKNIQYF. The CDR3 DNA reads TGCGCCAGCAGCTTGGAGGGGGAACGGTGGAGAGCCAAAAACATTCAGTACTTC. The chain joins TRBV5-1 to TRBJ2-4, with D possibly being TRBD1 (6 bases). V was clipped by 0 bases and J by 0 bases, with 16 bases between them. Germline V gene data show CDR1 as SGHRS and CDR2 as YFSETQ. The CDR3 is 18 residues long.

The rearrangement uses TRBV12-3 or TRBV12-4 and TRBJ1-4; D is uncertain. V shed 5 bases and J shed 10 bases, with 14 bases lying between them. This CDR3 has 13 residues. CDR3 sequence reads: CASSPIPGGKLFF. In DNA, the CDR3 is TGTGCCAGCAGTCCCATACCCGGAGGAAAACTGTTTTTT.

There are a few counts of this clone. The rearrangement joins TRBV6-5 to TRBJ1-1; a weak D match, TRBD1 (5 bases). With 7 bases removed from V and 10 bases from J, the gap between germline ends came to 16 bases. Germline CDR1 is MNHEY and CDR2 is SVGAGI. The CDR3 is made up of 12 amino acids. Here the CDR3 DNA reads TGTGCCAGCATGGAGCGCTGGGGCGCAGCTTTCTTT. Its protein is CASMERWGAAFF.

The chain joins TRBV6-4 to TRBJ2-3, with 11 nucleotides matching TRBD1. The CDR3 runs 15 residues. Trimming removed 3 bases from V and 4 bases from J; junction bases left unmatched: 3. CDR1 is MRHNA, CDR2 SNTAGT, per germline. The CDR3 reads CASSEDRGRSDTQYF. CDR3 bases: TGTGCCAGCAGTGAGGACAGGGGGCGCTCAGATACGCAGTATTTT.

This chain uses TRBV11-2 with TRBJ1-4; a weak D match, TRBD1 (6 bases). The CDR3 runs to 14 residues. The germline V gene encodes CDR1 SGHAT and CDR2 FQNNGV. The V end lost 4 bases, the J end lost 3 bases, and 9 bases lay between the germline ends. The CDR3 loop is CASSYGGPNEKLFF. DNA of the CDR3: TGTGCCAGCAGCTACGGGGGGCCTAATGAAAAACTGTTTTTT.

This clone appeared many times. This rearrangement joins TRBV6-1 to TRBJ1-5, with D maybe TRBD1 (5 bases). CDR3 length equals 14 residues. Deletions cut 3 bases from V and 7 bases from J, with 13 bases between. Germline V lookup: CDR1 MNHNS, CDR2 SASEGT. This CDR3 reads CASSEGGTPQPQHF. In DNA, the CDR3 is TGTGCCAGCAGTGAGGGGGGGACTCCCCAGCCCCAGCATTTT.

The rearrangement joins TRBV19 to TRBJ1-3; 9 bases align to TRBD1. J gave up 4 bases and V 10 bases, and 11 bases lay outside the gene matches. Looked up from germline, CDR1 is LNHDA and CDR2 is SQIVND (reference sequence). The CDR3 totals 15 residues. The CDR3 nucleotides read TGTGCCACCAAGATGACGGGACAGGGAGGAAACACCATATATTTT. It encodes CATKMTGQGGNTIYF.

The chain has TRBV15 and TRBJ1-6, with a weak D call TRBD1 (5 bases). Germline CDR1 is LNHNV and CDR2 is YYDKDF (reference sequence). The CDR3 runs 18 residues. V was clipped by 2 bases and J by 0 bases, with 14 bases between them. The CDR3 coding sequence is TGTGCCACCAGCAGACCGGGACTCGGAAGCTCCTATAATTCACCCCTCCACTTT. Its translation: CATSRPGLGSSYNSPLHF. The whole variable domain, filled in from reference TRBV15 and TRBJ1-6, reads DAMVIQNPRYQVTQFGKPVTLSCSQTLNHNVMYWYQQKSSQAPKLLFHYYDKDFNNEADTPDNFQSRRPNTSFCFLDIRSPGLGDTAMYLCATSRPGLGSSYNSPLHFGNGTRLTVT.

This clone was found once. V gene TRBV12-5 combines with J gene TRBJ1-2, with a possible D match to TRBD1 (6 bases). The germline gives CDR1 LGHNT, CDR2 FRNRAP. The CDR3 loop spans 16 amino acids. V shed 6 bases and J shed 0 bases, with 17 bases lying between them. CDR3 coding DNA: TGTGCTAGTGGATCCGGGACACAGCTCTCTAACTATGGCTACACCTTC. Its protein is CASGSGTQLSNYGYTF. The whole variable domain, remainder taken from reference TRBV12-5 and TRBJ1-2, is DARVTQTPRHKVTEMGQEVTMRCQPILGHNTVFWYRQTMMQGLELLAYFRNRAPLDDSGMPKDRFSAEMPDATLATLKIQPSEPRDSAVYFCASGSGTQLSNYGYTFGSGTRLTVV.

The CDR3 loop reads CASSLPDYGYTF. CDR3 sequence (DNA): TGTGCCAGCAGCTTACCGGACTATGGCTACACCTTC. The chain recombines TRBV7-2 with TRBJ1-2, with D uncertain. The CDR3 is 12 residues long. The germline gives CDR1 SGHTA, CDR2 FQGNSA. The V and J ends lost 2 bases and 3 bases respectively, with 4 bases between them. Full variable domain (rest looked up from reference TRBV7-2 and TRBJ1-2): GAGVSQSPSNKVTEKGKDVELRCDPISGHTALYWYRQSLGQGLEFLIYFQGNSAPDKSGLPSDRFSAERTGGSVSTLTIQRTQQEDSAVYLCASSLPDYGYTFGSGTRLTVV.

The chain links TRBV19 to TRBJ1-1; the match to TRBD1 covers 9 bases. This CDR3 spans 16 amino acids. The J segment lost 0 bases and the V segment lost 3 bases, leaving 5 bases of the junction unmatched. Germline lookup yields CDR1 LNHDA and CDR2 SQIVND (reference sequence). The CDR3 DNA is TGTGCCAGTAGTATGAGGACAGGGGCCGTGAACACTGAAGCTTTCTTT. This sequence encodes CASSMRTGAVNTEAFF.

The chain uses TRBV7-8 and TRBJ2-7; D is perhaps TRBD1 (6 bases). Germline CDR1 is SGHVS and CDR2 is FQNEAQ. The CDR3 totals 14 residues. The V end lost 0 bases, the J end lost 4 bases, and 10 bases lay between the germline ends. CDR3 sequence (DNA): TGTGCCAGCAGCTTAGCGGACAGTAATTACGAGCAGTACGTC. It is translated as CASSLADSNYEQYV.

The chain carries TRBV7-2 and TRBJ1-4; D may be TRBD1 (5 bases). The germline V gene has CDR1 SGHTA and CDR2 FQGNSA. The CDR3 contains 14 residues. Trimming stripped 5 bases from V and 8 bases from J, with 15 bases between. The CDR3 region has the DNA TGTGCCAGCAGCCCTACCAGGGTTGGGGAAAAACTGTTTTTT. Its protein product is CASSPTRVGEKLFF. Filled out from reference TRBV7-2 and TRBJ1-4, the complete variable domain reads GAGVSQSPSNKVTEKGKDVELRCDPISGHTALYWYRQSLGQGLEFLIYFQGNSAPDKSGLPSDRFSAERTGGSVSTLTIQRTQQEDSAVYLCASSPTRVGEKLFFGSGTQLSVL.

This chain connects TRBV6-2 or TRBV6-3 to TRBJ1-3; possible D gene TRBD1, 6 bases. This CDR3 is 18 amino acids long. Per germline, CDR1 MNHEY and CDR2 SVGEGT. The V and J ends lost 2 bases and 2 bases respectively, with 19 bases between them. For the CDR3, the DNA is TGTGCCAGCAGTTACCACGTGGATTTGGGGGCAACTGGAAACACCATATATTTT. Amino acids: CASSYHVDLGATGNTIYF.

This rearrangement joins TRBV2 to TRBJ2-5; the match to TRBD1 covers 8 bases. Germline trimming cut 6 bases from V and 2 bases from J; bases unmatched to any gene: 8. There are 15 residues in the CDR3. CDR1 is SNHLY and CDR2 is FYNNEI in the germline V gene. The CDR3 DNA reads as TGTGCCAGCAGACCGACAGGGGTCCAGCAAGAGACCCAGTACTTC. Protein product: CASRPTGVQQETQYF.

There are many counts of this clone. CDR3: CASSDSGGSGANVLTF. The CDR3 DNA follows: TGTGCCAGCAGTGACTCAGGGGGCTCTGGGGCCAACGTCCTGACTTTC. The chain combines TRBV6-4 with TRBJ2-6, with D possibly being TRBD1 (6 bases). Between the trimmed V and J ends, which lost 0 bases and 0 bases, there was a span of 6 bases. From germline, CDR1 is MRHNA and CDR2 SNTAGT. This CDR3 spans 16 amino acids.

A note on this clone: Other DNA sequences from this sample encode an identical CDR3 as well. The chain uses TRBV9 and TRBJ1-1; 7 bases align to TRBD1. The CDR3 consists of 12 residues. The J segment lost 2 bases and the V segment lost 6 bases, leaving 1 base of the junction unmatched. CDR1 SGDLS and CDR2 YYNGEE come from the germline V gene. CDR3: CASKGANTEAFF. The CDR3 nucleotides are TGTGCCAGCAAGGGGGCTAACACTGAAGCTTTCTTT.

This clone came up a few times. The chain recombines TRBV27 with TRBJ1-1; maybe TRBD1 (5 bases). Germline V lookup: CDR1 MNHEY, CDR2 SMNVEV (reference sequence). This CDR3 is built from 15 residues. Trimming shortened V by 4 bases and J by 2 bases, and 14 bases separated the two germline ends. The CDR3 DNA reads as TGTGCCAGCAGTTCCCAGGGTTTTTCTAACACTGAAGCTTTCTTT. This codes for CASSSQGFSNTEAFF.

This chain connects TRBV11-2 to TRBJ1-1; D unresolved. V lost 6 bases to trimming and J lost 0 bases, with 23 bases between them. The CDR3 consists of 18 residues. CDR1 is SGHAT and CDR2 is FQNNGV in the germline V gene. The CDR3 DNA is TGTGCCAGCAGTCAATTGGGGAGGAGATATCAAATGAACACTGAAGCTTTCTTT. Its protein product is CASSQLGRRYQMNTEAFF.

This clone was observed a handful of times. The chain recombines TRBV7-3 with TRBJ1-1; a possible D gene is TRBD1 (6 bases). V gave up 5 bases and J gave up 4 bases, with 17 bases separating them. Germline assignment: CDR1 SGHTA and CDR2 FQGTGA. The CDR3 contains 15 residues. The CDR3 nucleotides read TGTGCCAGCAGCCCCCGGCGGGGGCCAGGCACTGAAGCTTTCTTT. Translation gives CASSPRRGPGTEAFF.